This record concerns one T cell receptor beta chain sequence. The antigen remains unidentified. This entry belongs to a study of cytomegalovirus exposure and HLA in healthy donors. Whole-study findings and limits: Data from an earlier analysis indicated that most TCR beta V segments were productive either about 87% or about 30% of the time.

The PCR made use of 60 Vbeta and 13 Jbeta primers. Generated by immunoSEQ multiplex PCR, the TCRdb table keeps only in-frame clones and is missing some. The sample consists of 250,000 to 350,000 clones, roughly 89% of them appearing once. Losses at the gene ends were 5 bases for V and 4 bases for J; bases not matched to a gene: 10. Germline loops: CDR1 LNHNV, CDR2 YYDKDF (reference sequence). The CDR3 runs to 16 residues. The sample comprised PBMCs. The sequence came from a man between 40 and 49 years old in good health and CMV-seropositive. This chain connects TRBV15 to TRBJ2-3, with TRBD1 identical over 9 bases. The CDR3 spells CATSSPRDRDADTQYF. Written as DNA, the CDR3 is TGTGCCACCAGCTCCCCCCGGGACAGGGATGCAGATACGCAGTATTTT.